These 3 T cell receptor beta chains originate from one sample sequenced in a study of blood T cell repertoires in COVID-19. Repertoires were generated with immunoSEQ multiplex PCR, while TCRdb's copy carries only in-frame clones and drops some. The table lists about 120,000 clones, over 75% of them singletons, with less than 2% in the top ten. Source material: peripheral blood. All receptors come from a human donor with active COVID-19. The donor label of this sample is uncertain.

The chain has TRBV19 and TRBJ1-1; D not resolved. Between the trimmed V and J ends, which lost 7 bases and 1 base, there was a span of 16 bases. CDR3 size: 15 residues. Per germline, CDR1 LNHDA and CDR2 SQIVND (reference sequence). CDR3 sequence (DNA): TGTGCCAGTAACAGTTACGGGGTCACGAACACTGAAGCTTTCTTT. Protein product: CASNSYGVTNTEAFF.

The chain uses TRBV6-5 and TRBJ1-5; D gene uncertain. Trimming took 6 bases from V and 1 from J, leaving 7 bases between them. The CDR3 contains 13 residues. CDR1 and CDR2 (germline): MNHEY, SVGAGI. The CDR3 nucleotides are TGTGCCAGCAGGCTAGACAGCAATCAGCCCCAGCATTTT. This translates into CASRLDSNQPQHF.

The DNA for the CDR3 is TGCGCCAGCAGCTTGGGGGGACAGGGTGAGACCCAGTACTTC. Its protein product is CASSLGGQGETQYF. The chain couples TRBV5-1 to TRBJ2-5; 9 bases fit TRBD1. This CDR3 comprises 14 residues. Germline values: CDR1 SGHRS, CDR2 YFSETQ. V shed 0 bases, J shed 5 bases, and the junction held 2 bases outside the gene matches.